This is a list of T cell receptor beta chains from one sample in a study of shared clonotypes between healthy human individuals. Method: immunoSEQ multiplex PCR; TCRdb's copy keeps in-frame clones and lacks some. The table lists some 1,600,000 clones, roughly 98% of them singletons, with roughly 0.45% in the top ten. Source material: naive CD4+ T cells sorted from blood. Receptor source: a man younger than 45 in good health. CDR3s leave out the opening cysteine and the closing phenylalanine or tryptophan. D genes are given only for firm matches.

>NA|TRBV4-1|15|TRBJ1-4
ASSQDTRGGINEKLF
>NA|TRBV28|11|TRBJ2-3
ASSSRGADTQY
>NA|TRBV7-3|11|TRBJ2-5
ASSLDWQETQY
>NA|TRBV4-2|15|TRBJ2-3
ASSQGVGGKSTDTQY
>NA|TRBV7-9|8|TRBJ2-3
ASSLQTVQ
>NA|TRBV19|12|TRBJ1-3
ASKKDPSGNTIY
>TRBD2|TRBV11-2|14|TRBJ2-1
ASSFGTSGQYNEQF
>TRBD2|TRBV20-1|9|TRBJ2-7
SAAGTSLQY
>NA|TRBV5-1|12|TRBJ2-1
ASSQTGSNNEQF
>TRBD2|TRBV19|12|TRBJ2-1
ASRLTGGSNEQF
>NA|TRBV7-9|12|TRBJ2-1
ASSSLKDLREQF
>NA|TRBV6-5|12|TRBJ1-2
ASSYGGSNYGYT
>TRBD2|TRBV29-1|11|TRBJ2-1
SVTSGIALEQF
>NA|TRBV19|15|TRBJ2-6
ASSISLIGSGANVLT
>NA|TRBV5-6|13|TRBJ1-5
ASSRRVQGNQPQH
>NA|TRBV5-1|11|TRBJ2-2
ASSLEGNGELF
>NA|TRBV19|12|TRBJ2-3
ASSISALRDTQY
>NA|TRBV15|13|TRBJ2-7
ATSTGRTVFREQY
>NA|TRBV27|12|TRBJ1-2
ASSPVGRNYGYT
>NA|TRBV29-1|10|TRBJ2-7
SVLTGSYEQY
>NA|TRBV5-1|11|TRBJ1-1
ASSSGDNTEAF
>TRBD2|TRBV12-5|14|TRBJ2-5
ASGLVLAGDTETQY
>NA|TRBV7-8|11|TRBJ1-5
ASGGGSNQPQH
>NA|TRBV10-3|15|TRBJ2-5
AISEKPLGRSQETQY
>TRBD1|TRBV7-9|13|TRBJ2-5
ASSLGWTGRETQY
>NA|TRBV15|13|TRBJ2-7
ATSRERTPGPEQY
>TRBD2|TRBV7-2|12|TRBJ2-2
ASRSDLAGWELF
>TRBD2|TRBV18|15|TRBJ2-1
ASSPPLGLAANNEQF
>TRBD2|TRBV5-5|14|TRBJ2-3
ASSLAGLTSRDTQY
>TRBD2|TRBV29-1|9|TRBJ2-7
SGLAGREQY
>TRBD1|TRBV6-1|13|TRBJ1-5
ASSGPGRGNQPQH
>NA|TRBV4-2|16|TRBJ2-2
ASSQGTSGTPNTGELF
>NA|TRBV12-5|14|TRBJ2-2
ASGLVLGPGSGELF
>NA|TRBV28|11|TRBJ2-7
ASSSPGAYEQY
>NA|TRBV6-6|9|TRBJ2-2
ASRNTGELF
>TRBD1|TRBV5-1|11|TRBJ2-1
ASSARTGDEQF
>NA|TRBV14|9|TRBJ2-7
ASSPRVRQY
>NA|TRBV7-2|12|TRBJ2-5
ASSLDPGAETQY
>TRBD2|TRBV18|15|TRBJ2-2
ASSRTSGASNTGELF
>TRBD1|TRBV19|10|TRBJ1-5
ASSRAGQVQH